These 9 T cell receptor beta chains were sequenced from one sample in a study of blood T cell repertoires in COVID-19. Only in-frame clones appear in the TCRdb table, and some are missing; sequencing was by immunoSEQ multiplex PCR. The data show a few hundred thousand clones, around nine tenths seen once. Sequencing was carried out using PBMCs or T cells enriched from blood (not recorded which). The receptors were gathered from a woman in her fifties or sixties who had recovered from COVID-19.

The CDR3 region is CASSESGTGAYEQYF. Here the CDR3 DNA reads TGTGCCAGCAGCGAATCCGGGACAGGGGCCTACGAGCAGTACTTC. V is TRBV7-2 and J is TRBJ2-7, with 10 bases that match TRBD1. Trimming removed 5 bases from V and 2 bases from J; junction bases left unmatched: 6. The germline V gene encodes CDR1 SGHTA and CDR2 FQGNSA. The CDR3 loop spans 15 amino acids.

The CDR3 bases are TGTGCCAGCAGCGTAGTGGGGACAACTAGCACAGATACGCAGTATTTT. Its protein is CASSVVGTTSTDTQYF. The chain uses TRBV9 and TRBJ2-3, with a possible D match to TRBD1 (6 bases). This CDR3 has 16 residues. CDR1 SGDLS and CDR2 YYNGEE come from the germline V gene. Trimming took off 0 bases at V and 0 bases at J, with 11 bases between the two ends.

J is TRBJ1-2 and V is TRBV6-5, with TRBD1 matching 8 bases. From germline, CDR1 is MNHEY and CDR2 SVGAGI. This CDR3 comprises 15 residues. V was pared by 10 bases and J by 6 bases, with 16 bases of the junction left unmatched. The CDR3 coding sequence is TGTGCCACAACTGCCGGGACAGGTGTGAAGAATGGCTACACCTTC. As protein: CATTAGTGVKNGYTF.

The V gene is TRBV27, the J gene TRBJ2-7; 7 bases are shared with TRBD1. Germline assignment: CDR1 MNHEY and CDR2 SMNVEV (reference sequence). This CDR3 has 18 residues. The trim removed 6 bases at V and 0 bases at J, leaving 17 bases unmatched. CDR3 in amino acids: CASSSRHPDRTSSYEQYF. The CDR3 DNA reads as TGTGCCAGCAGCTCAAGGCATCCGGACAGGACAAGCTCCTACGAGCAGTACTTC.

V and J are TRBV19 and TRBJ1-2; perhaps TRBD1 as D (5 bases). In germline, CDR1 is LNHDA, CDR2 SQIVND (reference sequence). V was trimmed by 7 bases and J by 4 bases, leaving 19 bases between them. The CDR3 runs 15 residues. The CDR3 DNA sequence: TGTGCCAGTACCTCTCATACAGGTTCAAGCTATGGCTACACCTTC. This translates into CASTSHTGSSYGYTF.

V usage is TRBV4-3 and J usage is TRBJ1-2; D gene unclear. CDR3 length: 15 amino acids. Trimming took off 0 bases at V and 8 bases at J, with 16 bases between the two ends. Germline CDR1 is LGHNA and CDR2 is YSLEER. The CDR3 is CASSQDAGNPDGYTF. The CDR3, as DNA: TGCGCCAGCAGCCAAGATGCCGGGAATCCCGACGGCTACACCTTC.

The rearrangement uses TRBV30 and TRBJ1-4; 7 positions agree with TRBD1. V gave up 2 bases and J gave up 8 bases; unmatched junction bases: 14. From germline, CDR1 is GTSNPN and CDR2 SVGIG (reference sequence). This CDR3 is built from 16 residues. The CDR3 DNA reads as TGTGCCTGGAGTTCGTGGTCAGGGGGAGAAGACGAAAAACTGTTTTTT. It translates to CAWSSWSGGEDEKLFF.

The chain combines TRBV3-1 (or the pseudogene TRBV3-2) with TRBJ1-5, with D uncertain. The CDR3 sequence is 13 residues long. The V gene's germline CDR1 is LGHDT and CDR2 YNNKEL (reference sequence). The V gene lost 11 bases and the J gene lost 2 bases, with 13 bases spanning the gap. This chain's CDR3 is CARHLLGNQPQHF. CDR3 coding DNA: TGTGCCCGACACCTCCTCGGCAATCAGCCCCAGCATTTT.

The chain carries TRBV5-1 and TRBJ1-1, with D perhaps matching TRBD1 (6 bases). The V gene lost 2 bases and the J gene lost 1 base, with 12 bases spanning the gap. The germline CDR1 and CDR2 sequences are SGHRS and YFSETQ. This CDR3 region has 15 residues. The DNA for the CDR3 is TGCGCCAGCAGCTTATCCACAGGGCCGAACACTGAAGCTTTCTTT. It yields the protein CASSLSTGPNTEAFF.